A few counts support the clone carrying this T cell receptor (beta chain). No antigen is known for it. This entry belongs to a study of molecular identifiers for immune sequencing clone quantification. Study results and limitations: Spiked-in Jurkat TCR RNA corresponding to one cell was reported as detectable against approximately 930,000 naive cells. Effector cells had over 98% of their molecules in clones above 20 RNA copies, while naive cells had under 1%.

Listed TCR primers, together with previously described methods, were used for the bulk TCR libraries. MiXCR, applied by TCRdb to the PCR reads, yields one record per CDR3 protein. The data show over 600,000 distinct CDR3 sequences, with roughly 21% seen just once and roughly 0.9% held by the top ten. Naive CD8 library inputs spanned about 17,000 to 1,100,000 sorted cells and 10%, 30% or 50% RNA. Sequenced sample: naive CD8+ T cells from blood, with Jurkat cell RNA spiked in. Subset given: FACS-sorted CD8+CD4-CCR7+CD45RA+ naive T cells. The TCR originated in a human donor in good health. Some libraries in this study had Jurkat cell RNA spiked in.

CDR3 protein: CASSTRQDSYEQYF. The CDR3 nucleotides are TGTGCCAGTAGTACACGACAGGATTCCTACGAGCAGTACTTC. The rearrangement uses TRBV19 and TRBJ2-7; a weak D match, TRBD1 (6 bases). With 4 bases removed from V and 1 base from J, the gap between germline ends came to 11 bases. The CDR3 spans 14 residues. Germline CDR1 and CDR2: LNHDA and SQIVND (reference sequence).